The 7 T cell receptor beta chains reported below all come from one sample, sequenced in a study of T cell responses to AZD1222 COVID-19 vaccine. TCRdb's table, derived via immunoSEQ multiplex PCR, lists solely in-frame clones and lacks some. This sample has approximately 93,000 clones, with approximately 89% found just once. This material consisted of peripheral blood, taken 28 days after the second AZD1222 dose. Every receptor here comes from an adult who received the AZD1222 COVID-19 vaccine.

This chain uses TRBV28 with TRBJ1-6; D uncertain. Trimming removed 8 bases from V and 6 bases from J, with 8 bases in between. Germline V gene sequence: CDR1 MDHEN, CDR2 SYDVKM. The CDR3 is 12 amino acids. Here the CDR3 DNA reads TGTGCCAGCCGGAAGGTTAATTCACCCCTCCACTTT. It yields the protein CASRKVNSPLHF.

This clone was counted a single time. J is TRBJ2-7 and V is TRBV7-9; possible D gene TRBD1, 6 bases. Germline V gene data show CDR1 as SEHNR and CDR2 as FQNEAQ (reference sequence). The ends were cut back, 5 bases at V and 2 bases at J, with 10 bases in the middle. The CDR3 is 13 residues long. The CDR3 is CASSTRDTYEQYF. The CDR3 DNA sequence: TGTGCCAGCAGCACCCGGGACACCTACGAGCAGTACTTC. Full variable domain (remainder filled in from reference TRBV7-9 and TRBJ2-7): DTGVSQNPRHKITKRGQNVTFRCDPISEHNRLYWYRQTLGQGPEFLTYFQNEAQLEKSRLLSDRFSAERPKGSFSTLEIQRTEQGDSAMYLCASSTRDTYEQYFGPGTRLTVT.

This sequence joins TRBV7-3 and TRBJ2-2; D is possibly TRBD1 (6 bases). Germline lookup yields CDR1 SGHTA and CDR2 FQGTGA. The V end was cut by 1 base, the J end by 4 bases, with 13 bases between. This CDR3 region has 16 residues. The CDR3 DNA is TGTGCCAGCAGCTTAAGAGCCAGGGGTTTCACCGGGGAGCTGTTTTTT. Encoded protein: CASSLRARGFTGELFF.

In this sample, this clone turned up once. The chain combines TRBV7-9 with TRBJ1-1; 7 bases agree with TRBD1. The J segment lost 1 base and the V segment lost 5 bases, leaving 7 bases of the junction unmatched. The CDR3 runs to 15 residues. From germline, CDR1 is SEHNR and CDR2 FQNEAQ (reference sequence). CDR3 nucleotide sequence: TGTGCCAGCAGCCTTCGACAGGGTCCGAACACTGAAGCTTTCTTT. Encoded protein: CASSLRQGPNTEAFF.

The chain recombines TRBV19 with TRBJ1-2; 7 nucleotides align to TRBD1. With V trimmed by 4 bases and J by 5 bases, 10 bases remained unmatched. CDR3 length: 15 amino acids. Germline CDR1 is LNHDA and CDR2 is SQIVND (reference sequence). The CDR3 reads CASSTTRDSLYGYTF. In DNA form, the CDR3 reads TGTGCCAGTAGTACCACCCGGGACAGCCTTTATGGCTACACCTTC.

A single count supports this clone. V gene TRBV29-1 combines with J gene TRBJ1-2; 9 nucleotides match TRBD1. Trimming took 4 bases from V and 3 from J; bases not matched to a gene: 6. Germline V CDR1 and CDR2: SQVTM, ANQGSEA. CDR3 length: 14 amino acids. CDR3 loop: CSVGEGQGHYGYTF. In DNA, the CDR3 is TGCAGCGTTGGGGAGGGACAGGGACACTATGGCTACACCTTC.

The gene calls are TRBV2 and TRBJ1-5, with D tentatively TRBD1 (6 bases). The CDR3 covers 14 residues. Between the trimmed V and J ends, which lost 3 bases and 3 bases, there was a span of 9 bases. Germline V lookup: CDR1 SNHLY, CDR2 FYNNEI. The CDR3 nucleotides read TGTGCCAGCAGTGACGGGGGGGCCAATCAGCCCCAGCATTTT. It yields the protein CASSDGGANQPQHF.